This TCR beta chain was sequenced during a study of T cell responses to AZD1222 COVID-19 vaccine. The study's findings and limits: Just a handful of AZD1222 recipients tested seropositive at baseline.

Libraries were prepared by immunoSEQ multiplex PCR; TCRdb keeps only in-frame clonotypes and omits some of them. The sample gives tens of thousands of clones, just under 90% of which show up once; 5% to 6% is in the top ten. A remark on this clone: The target antigen is unknown.

The sequence came from an adult in good health. The sequenced sample was peripheral blood, obtained on day 0 of AZD1222 vaccination.

The CDR3 sequence: CASYLQGASYGYTF. In nucleotides, the CDR3 is TGTGCCAGCTACCTTCAGGGGGCAAGTTATGGCTACACCTTC. The V gene is TRBV28, the J gene TRBJ1-2, with TRBD1 matching over 8 bases. This CDR3 contains 14 residues. Germline assignment: CDR1 MDHEN and CDR2 SYDVKM. The V segment lost 8 bases and the J segment 5 bases; nucleotides outside the gene matches: 10.